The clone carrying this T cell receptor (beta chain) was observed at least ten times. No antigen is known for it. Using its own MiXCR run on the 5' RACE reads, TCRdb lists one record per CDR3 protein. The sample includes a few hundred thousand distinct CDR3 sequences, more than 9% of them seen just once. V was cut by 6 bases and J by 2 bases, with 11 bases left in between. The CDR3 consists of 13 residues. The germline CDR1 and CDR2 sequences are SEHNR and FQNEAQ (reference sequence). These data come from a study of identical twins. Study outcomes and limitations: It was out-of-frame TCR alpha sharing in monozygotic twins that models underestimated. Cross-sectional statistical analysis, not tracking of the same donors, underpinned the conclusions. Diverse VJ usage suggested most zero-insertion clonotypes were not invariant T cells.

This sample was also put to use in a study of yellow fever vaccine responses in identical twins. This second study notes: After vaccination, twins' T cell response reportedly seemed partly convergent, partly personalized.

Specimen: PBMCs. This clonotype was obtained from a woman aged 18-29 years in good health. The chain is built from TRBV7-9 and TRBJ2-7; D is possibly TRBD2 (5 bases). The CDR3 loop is CASSGGRAYEQYF. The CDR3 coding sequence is TGTGCCAGCAGTGGAGGTAGAGCCTACGAGCAGTACTTC.